Below, 25 T cell receptor beta chains from the same sample are listed, as sequenced in a study of human T cells and chemical hapten exposure. Described time point: patch test 1, 2 weeks after DPC sensitization. Indicated treatment: therapeutic diphenylcyclopropenone sensitization with weekly scalp DPC. TCRdb fed the RACE reads into MiXCR, producing one record per CDR3 protein. Of 80,000 or so distinct CDR3 sequences in the sample, approximately 12% were seen once. Specimen: whole blood, collected in connection with sensitization to the hapten diphenylcyclopropenone (DPC). Source of these receptors: a woman aged 45-65 years with alopecia areata. Some clones in this sample may be carry-over from other donors' samples.

The chain carries TRBV7-8 and TRBJ1-4; D uncertain. The V and J ends lost 1 base and 7 bases respectively, with 10 bases between them. CDR1 and CDR2 from the germline V gene are SGHVS and FQNEAQ. This CDR3 region has 14 residues. The CDR3 sequence: CASSLGPSGEKLFF. The CDR3 region has the DNA TGTGCCAGCAGCTTAGGGCCATCTGGTGAAAAACTGTTTTTT.

There are many counts of this clonotype. The CDR3 here is CASNSGTLYGYTF. The CDR3 DNA follows: TGTGCCAGTAATTCCGGGACACTCTATGGCTACACCTTC. This chain joins TRBV19 and TRBJ1-2; possible D gene TRBD1, 6 bases. The CDR3 runs to 13 residues. Trimming pared 7 bases from V and 4 bases from J, leaving 13 bases between. The germline V gene encodes CDR1 LNHDA and CDR2 SQIVND (reference sequence).

The V and J genes are TRBV28 and TRBJ2-5; D uncertain. The CDR3 is 13 amino acids. Germline CDR1 MDHEN, CDR2 SYDVKM. Trimming left V 4 bases short and J 5 bases short, with 11 bases between. This CDR3 is CASSSGRRETQYF. The DNA of the CDR3 is TGTGCCAGCAGTTCCGGAAGACGGGAGACCCAGTACTTC.

The V call is TRBV3-1, the J call TRBJ2-3; D is possibly TRBD2 (5 bases). Germline loops: CDR1 LGHDT, CDR2 YNNKEL (reference sequence). The V end lost 4 bases, the J end lost 10 bases, and 15 bases lay between the germline ends. The length of the CDR3 is 13 residues. CDR3 nucleotides: TGTGCCAGCAGCCGAGAACGGGGTTACGCGCAGTATTTT. It translates to CASSRERGYAQYF.

The V call is TRBV28, the J call TRBJ2-7; no firm D call. CDR1 is MDHEN and CDR2 is SYDVKM in the germline V gene. V was pared by 4 bases and J by 4 bases, with 5 bases between. This CDR3 contains 11 residues. The DNA for the CDR3 is TGTGCCAGCAGTTCCCTATACGAGCAGTACTTC. Protein: CASSSLYEQYF. Variable domain in full (rest from reference TRBV28 and TRBJ2-7): DVKVTQSSRYLVKRTGEKVFLECVQDMDHENMFWYRQDPGLGLRLIYFSYDVKMKEKGDIPEGYSVSREKKERFSLILESASTNQTSMYLCASSSLYEQYFGPGTRLTVT.

This clonotype was detected only a few times. The genes are TRBV15 and TRBJ2-7; 10 nucleotides align to TRBD2. Trimming removed 2 bases from V and 0 bases from J; junction bases left unmatched: 1. Germline loops: CDR1 LNHNV, CDR2 YYDKDF (reference sequence). This CDR3 contains 15 residues. CDR3 loop: CATSRPSGGSYEQYF. CDR3 nucleotide sequence: TGTGCCACCAGCAGACCTAGCGGGGGCTCCTACGAGCAGTACTTC. The full variable domain, with the rest looked up from reference TRBV15 and TRBJ2-7, is DAMVIQNPRYQVTQFGKPVTLSCSQTLNHNVMYWYQQKSSQAPKLLFHYYDKDFNNEADTPDNFQSRRPNTSFCFLDIRSPGLGDTAMYLCATSRPSGGSYEQYFGPGTRLTVT.

This chain joins TRBV30 and TRBJ2-7, with 9 bases identical to TRBD1. CDR1 and CDR2 from the germline V gene are GTSNPN and SVGIG (reference sequence). With 6 bases clipped from V and 7 bases from J, the junction kept 10 bases outside the gene matches. The CDR3 runs 13 residues. CDR3 in amino acids: CACIQGALGEQYF. The CDR3 DNA reads as TGTGCCTGTATACAGGGGGCGCTGGGGGAGCAGTACTTC.

The chain combines TRBV5-1 with TRBJ2-1; TRBD1 aligns across 10 bases. V gave up 4 bases and J gave up 4 bases; unmatched junction bases: 5. CDR3 length: 15 residues. Per germline, CDR1 SGHRS and CDR2 YFSETQ. As DNA, the CDR3 is TGCGCCAGCAGCAAAGGACAGGGGGGATACAATGAGCAGTTCTTC. Translating it yields CASSKGQGGYNEQFF.

At least ten counts were recorded for this clonotype. V usage is TRBV7-9 and J usage is TRBJ2-5, with D unclear. Germline CDR1 is SEHNR and CDR2 is FQNEAQ (reference sequence). The CDR3 consists of 14 residues. Trimming stripped 2 bases from V and 4 bases from J, with 11 bases between. As DNA, the CDR3 is TGTGCCAGCAGCTTACGGCAGTTCGGAGAGACCCAGTACTTC. Its translation is CASSLRQFGETQYF.

This clonotype was seen at least ten times. The gene calls are TRBV30 and TRBJ1-2, with TRBD1 identical over 7 bases. The J segment lost 4 bases and the V segment lost 3 bases, leaving 5 bases of the junction unmatched. The CDR3 spans 13 residues. The germline gives CDR1 GTSNPN, CDR2 SVGIG (reference sequence). The CDR3 sequence is CAWRGTDIYGYTF. The CDR3 DNA sequence: TGTGCCTGGAGGGGGACAGATATCTATGGCTACACCTTC.

At least ten counts were recorded for this clonotype. This chain links TRBV28 with TRBJ2-5; the D gene is possibly TRBD1 (5 bases). Germline V gene sequence: CDR1 MDHEN, CDR2 SYDVKM. The CDR3 is 13 residues long. The V and J ends lost 6 bases and 0 bases respectively, with 8 bases between them. The CDR3 DNA is TGTGCCAGCAGACGACAGAACCAAGAGACCCAGTACTTC. Protein product: CASRRQNQETQYF. The variable domain in full, completed from reference TRBV28 and TRBJ2-5, reads DVKVTQSSRYLVKRTGEKVFLECVQDMDHENMFWYRQDPGLGLRLIYFSYDVKMKEKGDIPEGYSVSREKKERFSLILESASTNQTSMYLCASRRQNQETQYFGPGTRLLVL.

This clonotype was counted only a few times. This chain joins TRBV20-1 and TRBJ2-3, with TRBD2 identical over 12 bases. Germline V gives CDR1 DFQATT, CDR2 SNEGSKA (reference sequence). There are 15 residues in the CDR3. The V and J ends lost 2 bases and 2 bases, in that order; junction bases with no gene match: 2. DNA for the CDR3: TGCAGTGCTAGACGACTAGCGGGAGCCACAGATACGCAGTATTTT. It translates to CSARRLAGATDTQYF.

This clonotype was seen ten or more times. The rearrangement uses TRBV28 and TRBJ1-5, with D possibly TRBD1 on 6 matching bases. This CDR3 has 18 amino acids. V lost 6 bases to trimming and J lost 2 bases, with 23 bases between them. The V gene's germline CDR1 is MDHEN and CDR2 SYDVKM. This CDR3 reads CASRRRIPGVDGNQPQHF. As DNA, the CDR3 is TGTGCCAGCAGGAGGCGAATTCCAGGGGTAGATGGCAATCAGCCCCAGCATTTT.

This clonotype was detected a few times. The chain employs TRBV2 and TRBJ2-5, with D possibly being TRBD1 (7 bases). Trimming cost V 6 bases and J 1 base, with 15 bases left between them. CDR3 size: 15 residues. Germline V gives CDR1 SNHLY, CDR2 FYNNEI. CDR3 residues: CASSANRGGQETQYF. Here the CDR3 DNA reads TGTGCCAGCAGCGCTAACAGGGGAGGCCAAGAGACCCAGTACTTC.

This clonotype was seen many times. This chain connects TRBV7-6 to TRBJ1-1, with D maybe TRBD1 (6 bases). This CDR3 has 15 residues. Germline loops: CDR1 SGHVS, CDR2 FNYEAQ. Between the trimmed V and J ends, which lost 1 base and 1 base, there was a span of 10 bases. This CDR3 is CASSLVQGQNTEAFF. CDR3 DNA sequence: TGTGCCAGCAGCTTAGTCCAGGGGCAGAACACTGAAGCTTTCTTT.

This clonotype was observed a few times. The V and J genes are TRBV6-5 and TRBJ2-5, with 9 positions matching TRBD1. V gave up 2 bases and J gave up 2 bases; unmatched junction bases: 0. CDR3 size: 14 residues. The germline V gene has CDR1 MNHEY and CDR2 SVGAGI. This CDR3 reads CASSYGTGQETQYF. The CDR3 region has the DNA TGTGCCAGCAGTTACGGGACAGGGCAAGAGACCCAGTACTTC.

This clonotype was observed many times. CDR3 amino acids: CSVGNGMRTEAFF. CDR3 sequence (DNA): TGCAGCGTTGGAAATGGTATGCGGACTGAAGCTTTCTTT. The chain employs TRBV29-1 and TRBJ1-1; D is undetermined. CDR3 length equals 13 residues. V was shortened by 4 bases and J by 5 bases, with 14 bases between the two germline ends. The germline CDR1 and CDR2 sequences are SQVTM and ANQGSEA.

This clonotype was counted only a few times. This sequence joins TRBV12-3 or TRBV12-4 and TRBJ2-4, with a weak D call TRBD1 (5 bases). There are 15 residues in the CDR3. The V and J ends lost 3 bases and 1 base respectively, with 10 bases between them. This chain's CDR3 is CASSLWGQAKNIQYF. CDR3 DNA sequence: TGTGCCAGCAGTTTGTGGGGCCAGGCCAAAAACATTCAGTACTTC.

The table lists this clonotype with many counts. The chain is built from TRBV6-5 and TRBJ1-1; possible D gene TRBD1, 5 bases. Trimming shortened V by 0 bases and J by 9 bases, and 11 bases separated the two germline ends. The CDR3 is 13 amino acids. Germline V lookup: CDR1 MNHEY, CDR2 SVGAGI. CDR3 in DNA: TGTGCCAGCAGTTACTCTAGGCAGGGAAAAGCTTTCTTT. This gives the protein CASSYSRQGKAFF.

This chain connects TRBV7-3 to TRBJ2-3; 7 bases are shared with TRBD2. CDR1 and CDR2 from the germline V gene are SGHTA and FQGTGA. This CDR3 has 14 amino acids. Unmatched junction bases numbered 5, after V lost 5 bases and J lost 3 bases. CDR3 in DNA: TGTGCCAGCAGCGGGGGGGATTTTACAGATACGCAGTATTTT. Its protein product is CASSGGDFTDTQYF.

This clonotype has a handful of counts. A junction end diverges from the germline sequence, so it may reflect a read error. The rearrangement links TRBV18 to TRBJ2-6; D gene ambiguous. Germline CDR1 KGHSH, CDR2 LQKENI. The CDR3 has 15 amino acids. The CDR3 region is CPSSPPSTGANVLTF. The CDR3 DNA is TGTCCCAGCTCACCACCGAGTACTGGGGCCAACGTCCTGACTTTC.

This clonotype was counted only a few times. The chain uses TRBV6-2 or TRBV6-3 and TRBJ2-1; 10 bases fit TRBD2. CDR1 is MNHEY and CDR2 is SVGEGT in the germline V gene. This CDR3 has 15 residues. V lost 9 bases, J lost 7 bases, and 12 bases stayed unmatched. CDR3 in amino acids: CASIRQASGSNEQFF. The CDR3 DNA reads as TGTGCCAGTATACGGCAGGCTAGCGGGAGTAATGAGCAGTTCTTC.

There are many counts of this clonotype. The chain recombines TRBV6-2 or TRBV6-3 with TRBJ1-3; 7 bases align to TRBD1. Germline CDR1 and CDR2: MNHEY and SVGEGT. This CDR3 spans 18 amino acids. Germline trimming cut 8 bases from V and 0 bases from J; bases unmatched to any gene: 16. The CDR3 DNA reads as TGTGCCAGCCGACGGACAGGACCGGCAGGAGGCTCTGGAAACACCATATATTTT. It specifies CASRRTGPAGGSGNTIYF.

In its sample, this clonotype was seen a few times. The rearrangement joins TRBV2 to TRBJ2-1; no clear D. V lost 1 base and J 5 bases, leaving 12 bases between the germline ends. This CDR3 region has 15 residues. Germline values: CDR1 SNHLY, CDR2 FYNNEI. The CDR3 region is CASSEEGLTNNEQFF. As DNA, the CDR3 is TGTGCCAGCAGTGAAGAGGGATTGACGAACAATGAGCAGTTCTTC.

The V call is TRBV20-1, the J call TRBJ2-7; 11 bases align to TRBD1. V gave up 2 bases and J gave up 3 bases; unmatched junction bases: 9. CDR1 is DFQATT, CDR2 SNEGSKA, per germline (reference sequence). This CDR3 region has 16 residues. This CDR3 is CSARSTGTGGGYEQYF. The CDR3 DNA is TGCAGTGCTAGATCTACCGGGACAGGGGGTGGCTACGAGCAGTACTTC.